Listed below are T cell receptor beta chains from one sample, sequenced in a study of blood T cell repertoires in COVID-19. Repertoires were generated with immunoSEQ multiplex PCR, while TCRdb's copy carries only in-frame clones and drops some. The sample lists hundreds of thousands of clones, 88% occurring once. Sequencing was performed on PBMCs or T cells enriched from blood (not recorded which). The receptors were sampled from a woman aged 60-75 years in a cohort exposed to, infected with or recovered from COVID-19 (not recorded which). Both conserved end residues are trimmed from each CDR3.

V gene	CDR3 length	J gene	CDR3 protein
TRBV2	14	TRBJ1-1	ASRTQGARLGTEAF
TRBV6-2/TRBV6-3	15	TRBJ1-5	ASSSNRGVYSNQPQH
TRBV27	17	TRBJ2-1	ASSLWTSGRKSSYNEQF
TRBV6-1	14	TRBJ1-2	ASSERNRDRGIFDT
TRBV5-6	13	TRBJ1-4	ASSRDRVHNEKLF
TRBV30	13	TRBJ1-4	AWSVREGVVEKLF
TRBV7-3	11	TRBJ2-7	ASSQRDTYEQY
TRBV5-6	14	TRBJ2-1	ASSPPGLAGTNEQF
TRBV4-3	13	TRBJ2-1	ASSQDEGDNNEQF
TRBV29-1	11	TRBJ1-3	SVSFLSGNTIY
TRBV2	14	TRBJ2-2	ASSKRGTGETGELF
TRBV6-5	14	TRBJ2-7	ASSYSGRGSGYEQY
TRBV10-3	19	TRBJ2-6	AISANTGQVKGDSGANVLT
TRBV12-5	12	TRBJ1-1	ASGLGTGNTEAF
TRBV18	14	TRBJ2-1	ASSPEWGTAYNEQF
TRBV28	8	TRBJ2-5	ASSLEIQY
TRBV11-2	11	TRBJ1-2	ASSRGGDYGYT
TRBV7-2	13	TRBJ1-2	ASSQGFLGDYGYT